This T cell receptor (beta chain) derives from a study of identifying expanded T cells in peripheral blood. This clone was counted once. Its antigen remains unidentified. Germline V gene sequence: CDR1 MNHNS, CDR2 SASEGT. CDR3 size: 15 residues. V lost 7 bases and J lost 4, with 17 bases in between. During the collection period, no donor immune events like infections were recorded. Regarding the study as a whole: Clone count variance between approximately two-week samples rose with total template count. Technical replicates showed approximately 1.2 changed clones; about 2 weeks 15 to 20; four weeks 19.

Profiling relied on immunoSEQ multiplex PCR, and the TCRdb table lists in-frame clones only, not all of them. The sample has 85,000 to 120,000 clones, about nine tenths seen once. Sequenced: blood. The J gene is TRBJ2-1, the V gene TRBV6-1; TRBD1 is a possible D gene (5 bases). This clonotype was obtained from a person between 18 and 75 years old in good health. CDR3 sequence (DNA): TGTGCCAGCATGGGCAGGGCCCTTGCATACAATGAGCAGTTCTTC. This encodes CASMGRALAYNEQFF.